This T cell receptor (beta chain) is drawn from a study of T cell responses to AZD1222 COVID-19 vaccine. Study information: Some second doses came at about 4 weeks and others at about 12 weeks; these were pooled.

V trimming: 5 bases; J trimming: 7 bases; junction bases outside the gene matches: 13. The CDR3 extends over 18 amino acids. The germline gives CDR1 MDHEN, CDR2 SYDVKM. Regarding the study as a whole: Sampling that yielded the repertoires occurred only after the peak T cell response.

About this clone itself: Its antigen remains unknown.

Assay used: immunoSEQ multiplex PCR; TCRdb lists only in-frame clones, some missing. The sample comprises roughly 170,000 clones, around 88% of which are singletons, and approximately 0.49% rests with the top ten. Sample: peripheral blood, taken on day 0 of AZD1222 vaccination. This clonotype originated in an adult in good health. This rearrangement joins TRBV28 to TRBJ2-1; 14 nucleotides agree with TRBD2. CDR3 sequence: CASSPTGLAGVSRNEQFF. Written as DNA, the CDR3 is TGTGCCAGCAGTCCAACGGGACTAGCGGGAGTGTCTCGGAATGAGCAGTTCTTC.